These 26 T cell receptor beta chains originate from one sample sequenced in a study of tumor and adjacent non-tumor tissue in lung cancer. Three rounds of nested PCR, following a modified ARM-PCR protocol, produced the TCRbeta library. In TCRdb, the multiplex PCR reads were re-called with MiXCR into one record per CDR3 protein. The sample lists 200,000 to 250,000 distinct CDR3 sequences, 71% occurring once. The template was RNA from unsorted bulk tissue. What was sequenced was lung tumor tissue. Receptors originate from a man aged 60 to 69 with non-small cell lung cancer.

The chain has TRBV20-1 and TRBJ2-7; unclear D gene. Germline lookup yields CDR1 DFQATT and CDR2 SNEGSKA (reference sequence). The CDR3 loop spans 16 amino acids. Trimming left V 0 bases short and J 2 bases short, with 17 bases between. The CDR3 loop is CSARDHVAGDPYEQYF. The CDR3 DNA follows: TGCAGTGCTAGAGATCATGTGGCAGGTGATCCCTACGAGCAGTACTTC.

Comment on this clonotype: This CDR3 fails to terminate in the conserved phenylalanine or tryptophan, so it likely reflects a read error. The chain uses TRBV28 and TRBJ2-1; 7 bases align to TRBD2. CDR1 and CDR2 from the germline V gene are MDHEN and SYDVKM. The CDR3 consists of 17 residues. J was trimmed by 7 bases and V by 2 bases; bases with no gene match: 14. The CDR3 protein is CASSLGGETCGHNEQFS. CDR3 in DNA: TGTGCCAGCAGTTTAGGGGGGGAGACTTGCGGCCATAATGAGCAGTTCTCC.

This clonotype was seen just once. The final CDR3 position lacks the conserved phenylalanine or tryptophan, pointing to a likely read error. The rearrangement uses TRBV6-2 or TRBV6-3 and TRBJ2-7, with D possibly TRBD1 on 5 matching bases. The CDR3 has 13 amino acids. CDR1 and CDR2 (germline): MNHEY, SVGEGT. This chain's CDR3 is CASRAGNSYKQYL. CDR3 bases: TGTGCCAGCAGGGCAGGGAACTCCTACAAGCAGTACTTA.

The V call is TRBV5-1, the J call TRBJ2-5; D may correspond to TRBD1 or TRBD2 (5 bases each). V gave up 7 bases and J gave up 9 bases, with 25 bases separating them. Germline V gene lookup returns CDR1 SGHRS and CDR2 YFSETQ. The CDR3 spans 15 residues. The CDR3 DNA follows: TGCGCCAGCCAGCTAAGGGACGGGTTTGTTGAGGCCCAGTACTTC. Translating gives CASQLRDGFVEAQYF. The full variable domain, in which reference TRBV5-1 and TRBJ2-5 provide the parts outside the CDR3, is KAGVTQTPRYLIKTRGQQVTLSCSPISGHRSVSWYQQTPGQGLQFLFEYFSETQRNKGNFPGRFSGRQFSNSRSEMNVSTLELGDSALYLCASQLRDGFVEAQYFGPGTRLLVL.

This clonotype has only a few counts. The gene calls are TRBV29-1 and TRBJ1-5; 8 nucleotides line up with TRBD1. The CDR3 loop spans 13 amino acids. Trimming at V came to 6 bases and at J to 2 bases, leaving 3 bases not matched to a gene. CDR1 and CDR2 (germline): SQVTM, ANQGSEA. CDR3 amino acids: CSVLGQGNQPQHF. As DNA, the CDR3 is TGCAGCGTGTTGGGACAGGGCAATCAGCCCCAGCATTTT.

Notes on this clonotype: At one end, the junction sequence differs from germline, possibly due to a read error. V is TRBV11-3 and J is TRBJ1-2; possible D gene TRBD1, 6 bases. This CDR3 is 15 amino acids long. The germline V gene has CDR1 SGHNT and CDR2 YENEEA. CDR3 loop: CANSLTGLFNYGYTF. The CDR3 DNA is TGTGCCAACAGCCTAACAGGGCTTTTCAACTATGGCTACACCTTC.

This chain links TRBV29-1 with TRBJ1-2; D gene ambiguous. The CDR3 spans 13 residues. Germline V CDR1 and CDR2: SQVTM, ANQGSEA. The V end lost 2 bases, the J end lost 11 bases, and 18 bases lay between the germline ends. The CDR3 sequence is CSVETVRLGGYTF. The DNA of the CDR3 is TGCAGCGTTGAAACGGTACGACTAGGTGGATACACCTTC.

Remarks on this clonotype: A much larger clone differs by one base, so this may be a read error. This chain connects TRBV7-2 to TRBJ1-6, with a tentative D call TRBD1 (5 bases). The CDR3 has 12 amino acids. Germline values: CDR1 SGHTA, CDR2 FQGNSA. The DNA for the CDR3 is TGTGCCTGCAGCCCGCAGGGATCACCCCTCCACTTT. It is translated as CACSPQGSPLHF.

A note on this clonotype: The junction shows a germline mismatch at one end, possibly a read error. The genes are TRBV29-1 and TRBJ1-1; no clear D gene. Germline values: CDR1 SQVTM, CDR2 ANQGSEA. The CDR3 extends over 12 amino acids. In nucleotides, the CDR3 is TGCAGCGTTGTGGCCCCCCCTACCCGAGCTATCTTT. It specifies CSVVAPPTRAIF. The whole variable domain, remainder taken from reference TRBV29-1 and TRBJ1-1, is SAVISQKPSRDICQRGTSLTIQCQVDSQVTMMFWYRQQPGQSLTLIATANQGSEATYESGFVIDKFPISRPNLTFSTLTVSNMSPEDSSIYLCSVVAPPTRAIFGQGTRLTVV.

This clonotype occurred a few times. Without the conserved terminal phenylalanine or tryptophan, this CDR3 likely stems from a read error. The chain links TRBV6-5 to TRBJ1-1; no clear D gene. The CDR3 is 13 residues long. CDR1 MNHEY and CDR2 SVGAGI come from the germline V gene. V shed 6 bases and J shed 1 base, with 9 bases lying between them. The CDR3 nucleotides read TGTGCCAGCAGAACGAGATCGAACACTGAAGCTTTCATT. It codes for CASRTRSNTEAFI.

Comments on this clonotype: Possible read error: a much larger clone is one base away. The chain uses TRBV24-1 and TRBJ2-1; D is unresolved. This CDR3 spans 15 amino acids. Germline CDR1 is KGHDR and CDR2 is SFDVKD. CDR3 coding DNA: TGTGTCACCAGTGACCCACAGCAATGGGGCAATGAGCAGTTCTTC. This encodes CVTSDPQQWGNEQFF.

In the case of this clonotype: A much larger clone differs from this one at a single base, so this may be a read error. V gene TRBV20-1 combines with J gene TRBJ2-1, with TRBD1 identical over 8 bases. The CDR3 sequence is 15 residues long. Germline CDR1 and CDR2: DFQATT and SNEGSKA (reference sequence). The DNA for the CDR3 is TGCAGTGCTAGAGATTGGACAGGGCCCTACAATGAGCAGTTGTTC. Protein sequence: CSARDWTGPYNEQLF.

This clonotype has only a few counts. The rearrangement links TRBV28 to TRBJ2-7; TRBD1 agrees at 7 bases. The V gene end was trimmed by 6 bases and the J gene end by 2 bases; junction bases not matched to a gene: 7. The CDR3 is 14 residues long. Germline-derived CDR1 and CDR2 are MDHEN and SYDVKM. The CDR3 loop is CASRSDRLTYEQYF. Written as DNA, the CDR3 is TGTGCCAGCAGGTCGGACAGGTTGACCTACGAGCAGTACTTC.

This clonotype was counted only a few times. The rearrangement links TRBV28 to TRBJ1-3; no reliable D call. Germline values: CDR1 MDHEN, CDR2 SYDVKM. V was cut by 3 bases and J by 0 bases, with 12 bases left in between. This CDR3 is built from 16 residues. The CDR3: CASSFPTAASGNTIYF. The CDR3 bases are TGTGCCAGCAGTTTCCCGACGGCGGCCTCTGGAAACACCATATATTTT.

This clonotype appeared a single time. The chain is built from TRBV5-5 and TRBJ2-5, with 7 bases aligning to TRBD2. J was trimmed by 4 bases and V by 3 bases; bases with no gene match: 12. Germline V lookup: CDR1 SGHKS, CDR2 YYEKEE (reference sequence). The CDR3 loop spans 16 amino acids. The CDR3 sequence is CASSSISGNRRETQYF. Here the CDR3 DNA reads TGTGCCAGCAGCTCTATAAGCGGGAACCGGCGAGAGACCCAGTACTTC.

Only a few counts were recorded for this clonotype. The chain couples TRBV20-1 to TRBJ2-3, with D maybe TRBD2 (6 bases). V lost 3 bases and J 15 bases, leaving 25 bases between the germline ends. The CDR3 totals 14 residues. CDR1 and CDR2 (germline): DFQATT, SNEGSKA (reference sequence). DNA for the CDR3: TGCAGTGCTAGCAGCGGGTCGCTCACAGATACGGATTATTTT. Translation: CSASSGSLTDTDYF.

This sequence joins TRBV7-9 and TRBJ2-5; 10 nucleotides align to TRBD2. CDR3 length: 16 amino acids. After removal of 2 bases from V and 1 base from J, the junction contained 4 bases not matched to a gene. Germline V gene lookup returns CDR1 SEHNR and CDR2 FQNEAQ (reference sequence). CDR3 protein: CASSLTGTSAQETQYF. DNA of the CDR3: TGTGCCAGCAGCTTAACCGGGACTAGCGCCCAAGAGACCCAGTACTTC.

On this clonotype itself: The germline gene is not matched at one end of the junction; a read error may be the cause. CDR3 in DNA: TGCAGCGCTACTCGGACAGGGGGCTATGGCTACTCCTTC. Encoded protein: CSATRTGGYGYSF. The V gene is TRBV29-1, the J gene TRBJ1-2, with 11 positions matching TRBD1. This CDR3 has 13 amino acids. CDR1 and CDR2 from the germline V gene are SQVTM and ANQGSEA.

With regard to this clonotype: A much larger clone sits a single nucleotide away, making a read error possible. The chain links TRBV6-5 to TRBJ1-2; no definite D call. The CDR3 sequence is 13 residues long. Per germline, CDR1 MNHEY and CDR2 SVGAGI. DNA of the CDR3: TGTGCCAGCAGTTACTCAGCTAACTATCGCTACACCTTC. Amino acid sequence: CASSYSANYRYTF.

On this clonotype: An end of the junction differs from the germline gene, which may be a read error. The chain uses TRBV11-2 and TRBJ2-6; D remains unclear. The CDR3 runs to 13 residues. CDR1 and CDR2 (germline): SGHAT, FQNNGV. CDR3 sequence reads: CQQSYLWANVLTF. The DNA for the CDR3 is TGCCAGCAGTCCTATCTCTGGGCCAACGTCCTGACCTTC.

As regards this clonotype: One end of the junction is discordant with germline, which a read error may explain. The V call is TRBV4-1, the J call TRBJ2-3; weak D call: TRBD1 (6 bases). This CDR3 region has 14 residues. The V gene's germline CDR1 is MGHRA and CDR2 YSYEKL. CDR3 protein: CASSQRGSPDTHYF. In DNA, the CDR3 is TGCGCCAGCAGCCAAAGGGGGAGTCCAGATACGCATTATTTT.

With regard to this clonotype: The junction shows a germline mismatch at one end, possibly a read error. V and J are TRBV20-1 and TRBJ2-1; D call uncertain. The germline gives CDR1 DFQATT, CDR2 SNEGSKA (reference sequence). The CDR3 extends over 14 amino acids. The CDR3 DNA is TGCAGTCCTAGAGTGGGTACTTCTTACAATGAGCAGTTCTTC. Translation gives CSPRVGTSYNEQFF.

CDR3 sequence: CASLLGTGSANTEAFF. CDR3 nucleotide sequence: TGTGCCAGTCTTTTGGGCACAGGGAGTGCGAACACTGAAGCTTTCTTT. The V gene is TRBV12-3 or TRBV12-4, the J gene TRBJ1-1, with a tentative D call TRBD1 (6 bases). CDR3 size: 16 residues. The V and J ends lost 9 bases and 1 base respectively, with 21 bases between them.

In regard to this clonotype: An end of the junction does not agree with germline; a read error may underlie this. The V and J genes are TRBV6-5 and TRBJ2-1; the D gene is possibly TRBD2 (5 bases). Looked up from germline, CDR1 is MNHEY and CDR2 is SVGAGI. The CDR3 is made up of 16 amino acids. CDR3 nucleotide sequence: TGTGCCAGCAGTAGTACTAGAGGGAGCTCCTACAAAGAGCAGGTCTTC. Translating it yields CASSSTRGSSYKEQVF.

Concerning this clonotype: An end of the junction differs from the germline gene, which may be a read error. The CDR3 DNA reads TGTGCCAGTAGCTTAGATCTCCTAGAAGTCGGGGGCCGCACAGATACGCGATATTTT. Residues: CASSLDLLEVGGRTDTRYF. This chain joins TRBV11-3 and TRBJ2-3; D is possibly TRBD1 or TRBD2 (6 bases each). The V gene's germline CDR1 is SGHNT and CDR2 YENEEA. CDR3 size: 19 residues.

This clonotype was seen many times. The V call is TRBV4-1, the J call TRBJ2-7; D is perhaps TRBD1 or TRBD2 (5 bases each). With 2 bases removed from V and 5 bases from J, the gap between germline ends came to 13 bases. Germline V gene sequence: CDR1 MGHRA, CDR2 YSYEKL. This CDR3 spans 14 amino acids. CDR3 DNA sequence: TGCGCCAGCAGCCAAACGGGACCCGTCCACGAGCAGTACTTC. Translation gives CASSQTGPVHEQYF.